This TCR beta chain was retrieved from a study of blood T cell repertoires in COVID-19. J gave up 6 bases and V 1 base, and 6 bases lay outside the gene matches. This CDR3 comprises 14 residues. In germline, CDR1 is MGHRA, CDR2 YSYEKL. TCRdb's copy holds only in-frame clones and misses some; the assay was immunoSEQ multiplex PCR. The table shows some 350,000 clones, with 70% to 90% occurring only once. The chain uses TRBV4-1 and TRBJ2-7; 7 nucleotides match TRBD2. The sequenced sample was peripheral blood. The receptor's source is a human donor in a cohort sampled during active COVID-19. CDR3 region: CASSQGDYAGEQYF. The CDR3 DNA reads TGCGCCAGCAGCCAAGGGGACTATGCGGGCGAGCAGTACTTC.